One sample yielded the 31 T cell receptor beta chains listed below, sequenced in a study of blood T cells in healthy people across ages. It was with a sample-barcoded 5' primer and a J-beta primer mix that a second PCR of roughly 7 to 11 cycles was run. TCRdb re-analysed the 5' RACE reads in MiXCR, keeping a single row per CDR3 protein. The table includes roughly 1,800,000 distinct CDR3 sequences, roughly 52% detected once. Material for sequencing was blood. Receptors were obtained from a woman in her forties in good health.

This clonotype was found a few times. J is TRBJ2-5 and V is TRBV4-3, with TRBD2 as a possible D gene (7 bases). Trimming shortened V by 1 base and J by 5 bases, and 29 bases separated the two germline ends. Germline V CDR1 and CDR2: LGHNA, YSLEER. CDR3 length equals 20 residues. CDR3 amino acids: CASSQGSRGGGYLEVETQYF. In DNA form, the CDR3 reads TGCGCCAGCAGCCAAGGGAGTCGAGGCGGGGGCTACCTTGAGGTGGAGACCCAGTACTTC.

The chain couples TRBV7-9 to TRBJ1-1, with TRBD1 matching over 7 bases. CDR3 length equals 15 residues. Trimming removed 5 bases from V and 1 base from J; junction bases left unmatched: 7. In germline, CDR1 is SEHNR, CDR2 FQNEAQ (reference sequence). The CDR3 spells CASSRVTGSNTEAFF. As DNA, the CDR3 is TGTGCCAGCAGCCGGGTGACAGGGTCGAACACTGAAGCTTTCTTT.

J is TRBJ2-7 and V is TRBV20-1; 7 nucleotides align to TRBD1. Germline assignment: CDR1 DFQATT and CDR2 SNEGSKA (reference sequence). The ends lost 8 bases at V and 3 bases at J; junction bases unmatched: 10. The CDR3 extends over 13 amino acids. CDR3 nucleotides: TGCAGTACGAACAGGGGATCGAGCTACGAGCAGTACTTC. Translated, it gives CSTNRGSSYEQYF.

This clonotype was found once. This sequence joins TRBV24-1 and TRBJ2-3; 8 bases fit TRBD2. The ends lost 5 bases at V and 4 bases at J; junction bases unmatched: 7. The germline gives CDR1 KGHDR, CDR2 SFDVKD. CDR3 length equals 15 residues. DNA for the CDR3: TGTGCCACCAGTGCTTCGCGGGGGGTTTCAGATACGCAGTATTTT. It specifies CATSASRGVSDTQYF.

The V and J genes are TRBV11-2 and TRBJ2-6; 8 bases fit TRBD1. Unmatched junction bases numbered 9, after V lost 5 bases and J lost 0 bases. CDR3 size: 18 residues. Germline V gives CDR1 SGHAT, CDR2 FQNNGV. The CDR3 sequence: CASSEGQVSLSGANVLTF. DNA for the CDR3: TGTGCCAGCAGCGAGGGACAGGTGTCCCTCTCTGGGGCCAACGTCCTGACTTTC.

The chain carries TRBV10-3 and TRBJ1-1; no definite D call. Germline CDR1 is ENHRY and CDR2 is SYGVKD. The ends were cut back, 4 bases at V and 1 base at J, with 10 bases in the middle. The length of the CDR3 is 14 residues. CDR3 DNA sequence: TGTGCCATCAGTGTTCGAAGACCGAACACTGAAGCTTTCTTT. Translated: CAISVRRPNTEAFF.

The V call is TRBV5-1, the J call TRBJ2-5; 13 bases are shared with TRBD2. After removal of 1 base from V and 4 bases from J, the junction contained 10 bases not matched to a gene. Germline loops: CDR1 SGHRS, CDR2 YFSETQ. The CDR3 length is 18 residues. The CDR3 DNA follows: TGCGCCAGCAGCTTGAACAGTAGACTAGCGGGGGGAATAGAGACCCAGTACTTC. Protein sequence: CASSLNSRLAGGIETQYF.

The sample holds a few counts of this clonotype. Written as DNA, the CDR3 is TGCAGTGCTAGCAAAACGGGAATCTTAACAGATACGCAGTATTTT. Protein: CSASKTGILTDTQYF. The J gene is TRBJ2-3, the V gene TRBV20-1; D is perhaps TRBD2 (5 bases). The V gene lost 3 bases and the J gene lost 3 bases, with 16 bases spanning the gap. This CDR3 is 15 amino acids long. Per germline, CDR1 DFQATT and CDR2 SNEGSKA (reference sequence).

This clonotype showed up many times. The CDR3 nucleotides read TGCAGTGCCCCGAAGTACCAAGAGACCCAGTACTTC. Translation gives CSAPKYQETQYF. The chain uses TRBV20-1 and TRBJ2-5; no clear D gene. Per germline, CDR1 DFQATT and CDR2 SNEGSKA (reference sequence). V was pared by 6 bases and J by 0 bases, with 8 bases between. The CDR3 extends over 12 amino acids.

This clonotype showed up just once. This rearrangement joins TRBV10-3 to TRBJ2-7; weak D call: TRBD1 (5 bases). Trimming pared 3 bases from V and 7 bases from J, leaving 19 bases between. There are 15 residues in the CDR3. Germline-derived CDR1 and CDR2 are ENHRY and SYGVKD. CDR3 region: CAISEQPLTGNEQYF. The CDR3 nucleotides are TGTGCCATCAGTGAACAGCCACTTACAGGCAATGAGCAGTACTTC.

This clonotype was detected a few times. The chain couples TRBV7-2 to TRBJ2-7, with D hard to call. The CDR3 contains 13 residues. Trimming left V 2 bases short and J 7 bases short, with 12 bases between. Germline lookup yields CDR1 SGHTA and CDR2 FQGNSA. As DNA, the CDR3 is TGTGCCAGCAGCTTATGGGCTGACTTGGAGCAGTACTTC. Protein sequence: CASSLWADLEQYF. Drawing the rest from reference TRBV7-2 and TRBJ2-7, the complete variable domain is GAGVSQSPSNKVTEKGKDVELRCDPISGHTALYWYRQSLGQGLEFLIYFQGNSAPDKSGLPSDRFSAERTGGSVSTLTIQRTQQEDSAVYLCASSLWADLEQYFGPGTRLTVT.

The J gene is TRBJ2-1, the V gene TRBV5-1; D perhaps matches TRBD1 (5 bases). V was trimmed by 2 bases and J by 7 bases, leaving 7 bases between them. Germline loops: CDR1 SGHRS, CDR2 YFSETQ. CDR3 length: 12 residues. CDR3 nucleotide sequence: TGCGCCAGCAGCTTTAACAGGAATGAGCAGTTCTTC. This sequence encodes CASSFNRNEQFF.

This clonotype was seen a few times. The rearrangement links TRBV6-5 to TRBJ1-5, with 8 bases aligning to TRBD1. The V gene's germline CDR1 is MNHEY and CDR2 SVGAGI. The CDR3 is 17 residues long. With V trimmed by 4 bases and J by 7 bases, 15 bases remained unmatched. The CDR3 nucleotides are TGTGCCAGCAGTTCGTCACCCGGACAGGGCAGTTCGCAGCCCCAGCATTTT. Its translation is CASSSSPGQGSSQPQHF.

The chain carries TRBV11-2 and TRBJ1-2, with D unresolved. The CDR3 runs to 14 residues. Deletions cut 2 bases from V and 4 bases from J, with 11 bases between. Per the germline V gene, CDR1 is SGHAT and CDR2 is FQNNGV. DNA of the CDR3: TGTGCCAGCAGCTTAAACACAGTCAGCTATGGCTACACCTTC. Its protein product is CASSLNTVSYGYTF.

The table lists this clonotype with a few counts. The chain uses TRBV7-9 and TRBJ2-3; unclear D gene. Germline CDR1 and CDR2: SEHNR and FQNEAQ (reference sequence). The CDR3 totals 14 residues. V dropped 3 bases and J dropped 3 bases, with 10 bases sitting between them. CDR3 sequence: CASSLTQKTDTQYF. The CDR3 DNA is TGTGCCAGCAGCTTGACACAGAAAACAGATACGCAGTATTTT.

The chain carries TRBV7-8 and TRBJ2-4; D unresolved. With the DNA end fitting TRBJ2-7 better, the J assignment may be wrong. The V gene's germline CDR1 is SGHVS and CDR2 FQNEAQ. This CDR3 is 14 amino acids long. For the CDR3, the DNA is TGTGCCACCCAACCCCTACGCGGAGCTGGCGAGCAGTACTTC. Translation gives CATQPLRGAGEQYF.

The chain recombines TRBV7-3 with TRBJ2-5, with D perhaps TRBD1 (6 bases). The J call may be wrong; the DNA end is better matched by TRBJ2-1. Germline CDR1 reads SGHTA; CDR2 reads FQGTGA. CDR3 size: 15 residues. CDR3 bases: TGTGCCAGCAGCTTAACCGGGACACGACAAGAGACCCAGTTCTTC. Residues: CASSLTGTRQETQFF.

The V and J genes are TRBV7-2 and TRBJ2-3; 9 bases line up with TRBD1. The CDR3 runs to 18 residues. CDR1 and CDR2 (germline): SGHTA, FQGNSA. Losses at the gene ends were 1 base for V and 4 bases for J; bases not matched to a gene: 12. DNA for the CDR3: TGTGCCAGCAGCTTAGGGGACAGGGCCCCCCCCTTCGCAGATACGCAGTATTTT. Protein: CASSLGDRAPPFADTQYF.

V usage is TRBV3-1 and J usage is TRBJ1-6, with D unclear. Germline V gives CDR1 LGHDT, CDR2 YNNKEL (reference sequence). CDR3 size: 16 residues. V was shortened by 2 bases and J by 7 bases, with 15 bases between the two germline ends. CDR3 DNA sequence: TGTGCCAGCAGCCAACGCGGAAGGAGGTGGAATTCACCCCTCCACTTT. Its protein product is CASSQRGRRWNSPLHF.

Only a few counts were recorded for this clonotype. The chain couples TRBV7-9 to TRBJ2-4; TRBD2 agrees at 8 bases. CDR1 SEHNR and CDR2 FQNEAQ come from the germline V gene (reference sequence). The CDR3 sequence is 16 residues long. Germline trimming cut 6 bases from V and 0 bases from J; bases unmatched to any gene: 7. The CDR3 here is CASRPTSGLAKNIQYF. As DNA, the CDR3 is TGTGCCAGCAGGCCAACTAGCGGCCTAGCCAAAAACATTCAGTACTTC.

V is TRBV3-1 and J is TRBJ2-7; no clear D. There are 13 residues in the CDR3. V was clipped by 8 bases and J by 0 bases, with 11 bases between them. Germline V gene lookup returns CDR1 LGHDT and CDR2 YNNKEL (reference sequence). The CDR3 bases are TGTGCCAGCCTTATTAACAGCTCCTACGAGCAGTACTTC. Amino acid sequence: CASLINSSYEQYF.

The chain couples TRBV15 to TRBJ2-1; TRBD1 matches at 7 bases. Germline-derived CDR1 and CDR2 are LNHNV and YYDKDF (reference sequence). This CDR3 comprises 17 residues. J lost 5 bases, V lost 0 bases, and 10 bases had no gene match. The CDR3: CATSRDLRDRVHNEQFF. Here the CDR3 DNA reads TGTGCCACCAGCAGAGATCTTCGAGACAGGGTCCACAATGAGCAGTTCTTC.

V is TRBV6-5 and J is TRBJ2-1, with D tentatively TRBD1 (7 bases). The CDR3 totals 17 residues. Trimming pared 0 bases from V and 5 bases from J, leaving 17 bases between. Germline V gene sequence: CDR1 MNHEY, CDR2 SVGAGI. The CDR3 reads CASSYSTPRGVNNEQFF. The DNA of the CDR3 is TGTGCCAGCAGTTACTCGACCCCCAGGGGGGTCAACAATGAGCAGTTCTTC.

A few counts support this clonotype. This rearrangement joins TRBV7-2 to TRBJ2-3, with unresolved D. This CDR3 has 13 residues. Germline values: CDR1 SGHTA, CDR2 FQGNSA. V lost 8 bases, J lost 2 bases, and 11 bases lay in between. The DNA of the CDR3 is TGTGCCAGCGGGGTTGCTTACACAGATACGCAGTATTTT. This gives the protein CASGVAYTDTQYF.

This chain links TRBV9 with TRBJ1-2; TRBD1 agrees at 8 bases. V trimming: 3 bases; J trimming: 4 bases; junction bases outside the gene matches: 11. This CDR3 contains 16 residues. Germline loops: CDR1 SGDLS, CDR2 YYNGEE. DNA for the CDR3: TGTGCCAGCAGCGGACGTCCCGGGACAGGTCCCTATGGCTACACCTTC. Translating gives CASSGRPGTGPYGYTF.

The chain employs TRBV27 and TRBJ2-5; TRBD1 aligns across 9 bases. CDR1 and CDR2 (germline): MNHEY, SMNVEV (reference sequence). The length of the CDR3 is 14 residues. Unmatched junction bases numbered 6, after V lost 10 bases and J lost 0 bases. CDR3 DNA: TGTGCCACCACGACAGGGGGGTACCAAGAGACCCAGTACTTC. Its translation is CATTTGGYQETQYF.

The chain couples TRBV12-3 or TRBV12-4 to TRBJ1-5; a possible D gene is TRBD1 (5 bases). Between the trimmed V and J ends, which lost 0 bases and 3 bases, there was a span of 12 bases. The CDR3 runs to 16 residues. The CDR3 loop reads CASSLAQGAHNQPQHF. DNA for the CDR3: TGTGCCAGCAGTTTAGCGCAAGGGGCTCACAATCAGCCCCAGCATTTT.

J is TRBJ1-6 and V is TRBV20-1; D remains unclear. Germline assignment: CDR1 DFQATT and CDR2 SNEGSKA (reference sequence). This CDR3 spans 14 amino acids. Trimming removed 7 bases from V and 2 bases from J, with 12 bases in between. The CDR3 loop reads CSDTDIAYNSPLHF. The CDR3 coding sequence is TGCAGTGACACAGACATTGCCTATAATTCACCCCTCCACTTT.

This clonotype was counted between two and nine times. The J gene is TRBJ2-5, the V gene TRBV20-1; TRBD1 agrees at 7 bases. Trimming took 3 bases from V and 5 from J; bases not matched to a gene: 15. Per germline, CDR1 DFQATT and CDR2 SNEGSKA (reference sequence). This CDR3 region has 16 residues. CDR3 bases: TGCAGTGCTAGGATACACAGACAAGGGGGCCAGGAGACCCAGTACTTC. The encoded protein is CSARIHRQGGQETQYF.

This rearrangement joins TRBV6-5 to TRBJ1-1; no definite D call. Germline V CDR1 and CDR2: MNHEY, SVGAGI. With 2 bases removed from V and 3 bases from J, the gap between germline ends came to 7 bases. The CDR3 covers 13 residues. CDR3 in DNA: TGTGCCAGCAGTTACAACAGCTACACTGAAGCTTTCTTT. Translated, it gives CASSYNSYTEAFF.

The chain is built from TRBV4-3 and TRBJ1-6; 10 positions match TRBD1. In germline, CDR1 is LGHNA, CDR2 YSLEER. The CDR3 runs to 14 residues. The trim removed 4 bases at V and 11 bases at J, leaving 5 bases unmatched. The CDR3 protein is CASSPDRGRTPLHF. In nucleotides, the CDR3 is TGCGCCAGCAGCCCCGACAGGGGGCGGACACCCCTCCACTTT.